The rows below give T cell receptor beta chains drawn from one sample of a study of blood T cell repertoires in COVID-19. TCRdb's copy holds only in-frame clones and misses some; the assay was immunoSEQ multiplex PCR. Altogether 390,000 or so clones are present, 80% to 90% being singletons, with the ten largest covering 1.4%. The source material was peripheral blood. All receptors come from a woman aged 25-40 years with active or convalescent COVID-19. CDR3s include the opening cysteine and the closing phenylalanine or tryptophan.

cdr3_aa | v_call
CAWSTTGLRGYTF | TRBV30
CASSQDRGAVSNEQFF | TRBV4-1
CASREGQGAQPQHF | TRBV7-2
CASSLTQGNTEAFF | TRBV6-4
CASSQDLNQPQHF | TRBV4-1
CASSLKSGGLGETQYF | TRBV4-2
CASSTWTGGATGELFF | TRBV19
CASRVEGARNQPQHF | TRBV2
CASRRTGTNTEAFF | TRBV25-1
CASSDEEKLFF | TRBV2
CASSLGQVTEAFF | TRBV27
CASADRTYEQYF | TRBV18
CASSYGVYAGESPLHF | TRBV6-5
CASSPTGGSLLLQPQHF | TRBV27
CASSPQWSVYEQYF | TRBV3-1/TRBV3-2
CASSLIGQGAPNTEAFF | TRBV27
CASSQVNTEAFF | TRBV3-1/TRBV3-2
CASGSLAGSTDTQYF | TRBV6-5
CASSYLGGTPTYEQYF | TRBV6-6
CASSPPGAGAFF | TRBV18
CASRLAPQETQYF | TRBV3-1/TRBV3-2
CASSVDGGDTGELFF | TRBV9
CASSLLGTGDAGELFF | TRBV5-1
CAGAGDGNTIYF | TRBV2
CASRNSRQGEIYGYTF | TRBV9
CASSLEQGIHEQYF | TRBV5-1
CAIATGPNEKLFF | TRBV10-3
CASSPDRGGEKLFF | TRBV27
CASSVQGSGNTIYF | TRBV5-1
CAINDPQGSSPLHF | TRBV10-3
CASSPPGWNTEAFF | TRBV27
CSVEPQTVTYTF | TRBV29-1
CASSYYKTGNTEAFF | TRBV6-5